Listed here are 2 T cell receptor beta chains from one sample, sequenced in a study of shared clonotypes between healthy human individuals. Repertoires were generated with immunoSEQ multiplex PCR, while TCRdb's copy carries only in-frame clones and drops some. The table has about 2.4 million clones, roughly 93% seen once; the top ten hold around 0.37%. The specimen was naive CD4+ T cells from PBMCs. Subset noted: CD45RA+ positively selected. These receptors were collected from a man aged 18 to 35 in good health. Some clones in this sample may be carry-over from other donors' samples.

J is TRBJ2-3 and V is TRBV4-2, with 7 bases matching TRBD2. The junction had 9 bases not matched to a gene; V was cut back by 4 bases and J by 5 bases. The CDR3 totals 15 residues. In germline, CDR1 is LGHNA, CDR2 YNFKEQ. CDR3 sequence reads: CASSRIGGSVDTQYF. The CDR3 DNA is TGTGCCAGCAGCCGTATAGGCGGGAGCGTAGATACGCAGTATTTT.

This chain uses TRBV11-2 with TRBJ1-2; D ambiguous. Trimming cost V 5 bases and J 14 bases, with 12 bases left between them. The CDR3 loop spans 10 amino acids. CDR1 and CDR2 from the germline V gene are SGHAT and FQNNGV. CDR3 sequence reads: CASSRSQTTF. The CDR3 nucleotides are TGTGCCAGCAGCCGTAGCCAAACAACCTTC. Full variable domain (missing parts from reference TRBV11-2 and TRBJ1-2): EAGVAQSPRYKIIEKRQSVAFWCNPISGHATLYWYQQILGQGPKLLIQFQNNGVVDDSQLPKDRFSAERLKGVDSTLKIQPAKLEDSAVYLCASSRSQTTFGSGTRLTVV.